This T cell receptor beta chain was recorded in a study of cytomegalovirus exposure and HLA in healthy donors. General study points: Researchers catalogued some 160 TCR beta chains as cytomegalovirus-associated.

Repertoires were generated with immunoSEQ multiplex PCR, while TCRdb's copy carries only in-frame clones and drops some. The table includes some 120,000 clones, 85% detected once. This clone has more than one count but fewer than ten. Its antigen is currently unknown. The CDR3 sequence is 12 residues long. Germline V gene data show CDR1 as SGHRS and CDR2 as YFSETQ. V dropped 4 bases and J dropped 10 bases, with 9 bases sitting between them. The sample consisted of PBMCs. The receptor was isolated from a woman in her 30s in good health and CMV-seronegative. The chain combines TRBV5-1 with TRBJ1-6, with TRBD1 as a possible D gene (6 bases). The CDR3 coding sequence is TGCGCCAGCAGCACAGGGTACTCACCCCTCCACTTT. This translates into CASSTGYSPLHF. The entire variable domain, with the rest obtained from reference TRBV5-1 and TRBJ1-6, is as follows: KAGVTQTPRYLIKTRGQQVTLSCSPISGHRSVSWYQQTPGQGLQFLFEYFSETQRNKGNFPGRFSGRQFSNSRSEMNVSTLELGDSALYLCASSTGYSPLHFGNGTRLTVT.